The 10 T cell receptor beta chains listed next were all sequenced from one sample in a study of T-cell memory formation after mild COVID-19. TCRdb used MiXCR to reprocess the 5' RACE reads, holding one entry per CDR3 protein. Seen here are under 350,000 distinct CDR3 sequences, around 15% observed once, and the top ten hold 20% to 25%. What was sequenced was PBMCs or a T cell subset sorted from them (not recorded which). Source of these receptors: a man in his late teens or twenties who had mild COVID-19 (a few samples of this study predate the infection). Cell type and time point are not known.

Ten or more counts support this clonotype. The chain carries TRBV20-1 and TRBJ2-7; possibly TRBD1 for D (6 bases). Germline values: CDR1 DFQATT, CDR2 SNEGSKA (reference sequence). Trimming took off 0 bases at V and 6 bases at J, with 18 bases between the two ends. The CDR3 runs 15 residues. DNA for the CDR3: TGCAGTGCTAGAGATCCTTCAGGGGTTTGGGCCGAGCAGTACTTC. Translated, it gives CSARDPSGVWAEQYF.

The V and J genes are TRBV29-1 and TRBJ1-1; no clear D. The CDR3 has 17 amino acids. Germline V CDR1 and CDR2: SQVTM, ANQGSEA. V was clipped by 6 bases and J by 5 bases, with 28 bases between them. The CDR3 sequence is CSVCYEGCLEMGTEAFF. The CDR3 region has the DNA TGCAGCGTGTGCTATGAAGGGTGTCTTGAAATGGGGACTGAAGCTTTCTTT.

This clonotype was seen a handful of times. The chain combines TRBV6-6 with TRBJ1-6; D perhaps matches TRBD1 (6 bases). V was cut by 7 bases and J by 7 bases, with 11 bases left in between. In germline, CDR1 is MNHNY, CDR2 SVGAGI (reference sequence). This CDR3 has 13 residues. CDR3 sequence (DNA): TGTGCCAGCACCTTTACAGGGAATTCACCCCTCCACTTT. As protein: CASTFTGNSPLHF.

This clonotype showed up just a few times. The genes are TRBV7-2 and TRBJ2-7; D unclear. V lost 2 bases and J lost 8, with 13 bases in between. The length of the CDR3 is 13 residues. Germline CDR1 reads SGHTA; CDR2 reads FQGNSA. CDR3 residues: CASSLRASPQQYF. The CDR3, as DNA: TGTGCCAGCAGCTTAAGGGCTAGTCCCCAGCAGTACTTC.

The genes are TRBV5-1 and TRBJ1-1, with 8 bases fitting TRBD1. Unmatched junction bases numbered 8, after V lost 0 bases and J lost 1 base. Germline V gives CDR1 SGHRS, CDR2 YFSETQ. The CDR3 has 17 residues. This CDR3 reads CASSLVGQGVGNTEAFF. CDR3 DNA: TGCGCCAGCAGCTTGGTTGGACAGGGAGTGGGGAACACTGAAGCTTTCTTT.

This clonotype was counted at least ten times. The CDR3, as DNA: TGCAGTGCTAGTAACCCAAGGGGCGCCGGGGAGCTGTTTTTT. Protein product: CSASNPRGAGELFF. This chain links TRBV20-1 with TRBJ2-2, with a possible D match to TRBD1 (5 bases). V was clipped by 3 bases and J by 6 bases, with 14 bases between them. Germline V gives CDR1 DFQATT, CDR2 SNEGSKA (reference sequence). The CDR3 covers 14 residues.

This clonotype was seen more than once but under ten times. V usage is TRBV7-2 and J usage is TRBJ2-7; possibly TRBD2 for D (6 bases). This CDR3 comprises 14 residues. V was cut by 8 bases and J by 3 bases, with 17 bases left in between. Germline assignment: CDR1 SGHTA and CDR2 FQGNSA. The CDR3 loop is CASFGGYPIYEQYF. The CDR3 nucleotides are TGTGCCAGCTTTGGGGGGTACCCAATCTACGAGCAGTACTTC. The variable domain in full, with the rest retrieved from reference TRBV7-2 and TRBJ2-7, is GAGVSQSPSNKVTEKGKDVELRCDPISGHTALYWYRQSLGQGLEFLIYFQGNSAPDKSGLPSDRFSAERTGGSVSTLTIQRTQQEDSAVYLCASFGGYPIYEQYFGPGTRLTVT.

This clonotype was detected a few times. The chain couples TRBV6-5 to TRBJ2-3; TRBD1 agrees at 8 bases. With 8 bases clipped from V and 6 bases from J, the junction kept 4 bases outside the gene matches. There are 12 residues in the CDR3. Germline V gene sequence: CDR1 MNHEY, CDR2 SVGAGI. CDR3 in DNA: TGTGCCAGCTCGACAGGGGCGGATACGCAGTATTTT. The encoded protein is CASSTGADTQYF.

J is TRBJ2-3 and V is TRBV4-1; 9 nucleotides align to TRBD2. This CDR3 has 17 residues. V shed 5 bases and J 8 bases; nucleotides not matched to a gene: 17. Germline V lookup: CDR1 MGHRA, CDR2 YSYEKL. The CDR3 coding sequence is TGCGCCAGCAGCGAAACTCATCGCGGGGGGGGCCAAGTTACGCAGTATTTT. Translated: CASSETHRGGGQVTQYF.

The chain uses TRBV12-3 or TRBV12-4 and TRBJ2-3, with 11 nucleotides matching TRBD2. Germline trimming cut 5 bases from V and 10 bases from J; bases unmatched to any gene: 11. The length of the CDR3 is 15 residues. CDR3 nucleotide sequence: TGTGCCAGCAGTACCTTTCTAGCGGGGGGCGGGGCGCAGTATTTT. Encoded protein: CASSTFLAGGGAQYF.